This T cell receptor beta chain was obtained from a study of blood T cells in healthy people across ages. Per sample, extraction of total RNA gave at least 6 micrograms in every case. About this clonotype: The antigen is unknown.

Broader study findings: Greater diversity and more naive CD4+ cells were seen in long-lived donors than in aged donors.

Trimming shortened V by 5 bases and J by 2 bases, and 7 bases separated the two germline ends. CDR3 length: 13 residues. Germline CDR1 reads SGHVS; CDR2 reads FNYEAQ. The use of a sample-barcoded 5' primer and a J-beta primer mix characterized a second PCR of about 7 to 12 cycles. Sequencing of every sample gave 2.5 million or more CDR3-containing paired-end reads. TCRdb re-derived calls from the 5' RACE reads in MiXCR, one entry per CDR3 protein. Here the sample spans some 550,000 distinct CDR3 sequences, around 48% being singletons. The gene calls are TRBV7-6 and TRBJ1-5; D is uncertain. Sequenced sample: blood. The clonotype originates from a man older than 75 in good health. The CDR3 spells CASSIRRNQPQHF. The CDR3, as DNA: TGTGCCAGCAGCATCAGACGCAATCAGCCCCAGCATTTT.